This T cell receptor beta chain was recovered during a study of cytomegalovirus exposure and HLA in healthy donors. Points from the study as a whole: With high specificity and sensitivity, the classifier reportedly diagnosed cytomegalovirus status. A missense variant in DCLRE1C was later tied to TCR beta V- and J-gene trimming.

As concerns this clone: What it recognizes is unknown.

The PCR employed 60 Vbeta primers together with 13 Jbeta primers. Generated by immunoSEQ multiplex PCR, the TCRdb table keeps only in-frame clones and is missing some. The table shows more than 95,000 clones, with almost 80% occurring only once. This CDR3 contains 16 residues. The germline CDR1 and CDR2 sequences are MNHEY and SMNVEV (reference sequence). V gave up 8 bases and J gave up 0 bases; unmatched junction bases: 10. The rearrangement uses TRBV27 and TRBJ2-1; 7 positions match TRBD2. The source of this sequence is a man in his fifties in good health and CMV-seropositive. Source material: PBMCs. In nucleotides, the CDR3 is TGTGCCAGCTGGGGGGGATTAGCGCCCTCCTACAATGAGCAGTTCTTC. The encoded protein is CASWGGLAPSYNEQFF.